This T cell receptor (beta chain) was recorded in a study of CD8 T cells in ankylosing spondylitis. Using quantitative 5'-RACE with molecular barcodes, the authors made TCR beta libraries. MiXCR, applied by TCRdb to the 5' RACE reads, yields one record per CDR3 protein. The profile covers around 150,000 distinct CDR3 sequences, with roughly 34% appearing a single time and around 6.2% taken by the ten largest. Losses at the gene ends were 3 bases for V and 4 bases for J; bases not matched to a gene: 2. The CDR3 consists of 12 residues. Germline CDR1 is DFQATT and CDR2 is SNEGSKA (reference sequence). Comments on this clonotype: Its antigen is not known.

Overall study findings and caveats: In peripheral blood, disease-linked CD8+ clones occurred at relatively low frequencies.

The TCR comes from a male donor with ankylosing spondylitis. Sequences were obtained from synovial fluid, either unsorted or a sorted T cell fraction (not recorded which). The rearrangement joins TRBV20-1 to TRBJ1-2, with 7 bases lining up with TRBD1. The CDR3 is CSARDRPYGYTF. CDR3 coding DNA: TGCAGTGCTAGGGACAGGCCCTATGGCTACACCTTC.